This entry concerns a single TCR beta chain. The specificity of this receptor is unknown. Within one base of it there is no much larger clone, and no base qualities were kept. Libraries were built with the immunoSEQ multiplex PCR assay. The multiplex PCR relied on a mix of 60 forward primers for TCR Vbeta segments and 13 reverse primers for TCR Jbeta segments. Amplification of the CDR3 region of rearranged TCR beta genes was performed with a multiplex PCR assay on genomic DNA. Amplified TCR beta libraries were sequenced as 87-base-pair reads on the Illumina HiSeq System. In the source study's methods: In a later analysis, tens of millions of unique TCR beta chains were counted across the 650 to 700 repertoires, and roughly 11 million of these chains were shared by at least two donors. A nearest-neighbor algorithm error-corrected the raw reads and collapsed the reads into unique sequences, merging closely related sequences to remove PCR and sequencing errors. CDR3 sequences were aligned to IMGT reference sequences to assign V, D and J gene segments. Each retained sequence needed at least a six-nucleotide match to both a V gene segment and a J gene segment. A rearrangement counted as productive if the CDR3 had no stop codons and remained in frame with V and J, and every other rearrangement counted as non-productive. Following IMGT convention, CDR3 was defined as the stretch from the second conserved V-encoded cysteine to the conserved J-encoded phenylalanine. The earlier analysis of about 590 of the donors excluded sequences that lacked an unambiguous match to a single V gene segment. In an earlier analysis of 500 to 750 of the donors, V segments were called functional above 56.7% productive rearrangements and were called segregating when the between-donor standard deviation exceeded 5%. To diagnose cytomegalovirus status from the catalog of TCR beta chain sequences, a statistical classification framework was built. In a later analysis, V and J genes were assigned by comparing TCR nucleotide sequences against IMGT/GENE-DB human TR gene sequences. Using the TCRdist pipeline, a later analysis assigned CDR3 sequences along with most-parsimonious VDJ recombination scenarios. A later analysis defined each TCR beta chain by its CDR3 amino acid sequence plus V-gene family, and excluded reads lacking a unique V-gene family. As a way to deal with suspected cross-contamination and a sequencing artifact, a later analysis dropped roughly 620 nucleotide sequences that were highly shared and had low generation probability. In a later analysis, a clonal expansion index for each public chain was calculated from normalized within-repertoire ranks of inferred template counts. A later analysis computed generation probabilities with a VDJ recombination model fitted to out-of-frame rearrangements, and checked the results against IGoR. In a later analysis, TCR-TCR, TCR-HLA and TCR-CMV co-occurrence was scored with hypergeometric tests, and a repertoire-size bias correction was applied to TCR pairs. In a later analysis, false discovery rates were estimated by permuting HLA or CMV assignments 20 times. In a later analysis, co-occurring TCRs were grouped with DBSCAN, and TCRdist sequence similarity was added when clustering was performed within HLA-allele-positive subsets. Repertoires with fewer than 30,000 or more than 120,000 public chains, plus five repertoires with anomalous nucleotide sharing, were excluded from co-occurrence clustering. Entries here come from immuneACCESS through TCRdb and include only in-frame sequences with V and J called. Some clones fail to appear in such tables; in the studies checked, an unresolved V gene covers under half of the shortfall, and the cause of the remainder is unknown. The DNA gave D and trimming, while V, J and clone size come from that table. The sample table contains some 200,000 clones; only one count was recorded for approximately 80% of them. The leading ten clones occupy 0.6% to 0.7% of the sample.

CDR1 and CDR2, looked up from the germline V gene, are SGHTA and FQGTGA. The junction shows trimming of 5 bases on V and 10 bases on J, and the gene matches do not reach 10 bases of it. From its cysteine to its phenylalanine, the CDR3 spans 13 amino acids. Here the CDR3 DNA is all that survives: 39 bases in frame from base 1. The cohort was made up of 666 healthy bone marrow donors. Cohort members were all nominally healthy when sampled, although unrecorded immune exposures were likely present. The donor was CMV seronegative and belonged to the group of 352 seronegative cohort members. Every donor gave a peripheral blood sample, and the peripheral blood mononuclear cells from that sample were used for TCR beta sequencing. Genomic DNA was extracted from the blood cell samples with the Qiagen DNeasy Blood Extraction Kit. The data originate from a study of cytomegalovirus exposure and HLA in healthy donors (dated by TCRdb to the late 2010s). As for the study more broadly: An earlier analysis of several hundred of the donors reported 250 to 300 Gb of sequence data and 117 million unique TCR beta sequences from 150 million to 200 million T cells. Roughly 320 gigabases of sequencing data and around 80 million unique TCR sequences made up an early release that covered 500 to 650 HLA-typed donors. Of the roughly 390 genotyped donors, roughly 76% were placed in the genetic ancestry cluster associated with self-reported Caucasian donors. The aim of the study was to test whether cataloging public T cell receptors could identify signatures of past pathogen exposure. The study profiled the T cell repertoires of 500 to 800 subjects by immunosequencing and related them to cytomegalovirus serostatus. In addition to the first cohort of several hundred subjects, a separate validation cohort of 100 to 150 different subjects was used. High-throughput TCR immunosequencing, statistical association of individual TCRs with disease status, and machine learning were combined to predict cytomegalovirus infection status. A later analysis re-analyzed previously published TCR beta repertoires from approximately 700 donors and added high-resolution HLA genotyping to study TCR occurrence patterns. In the later analysis, no new phenotypic data were used to find candidate immune exposures; instead, reliance was placed on TCR beta sequences and their occurrence across donors. In an earlier analysis of 587 of the donors, high-throughput TCR beta sequencing was used to judge whether each TCR beta V gene segment behaved as functional or pseudogenic. Donor age, sex, ethnicity and CMV serostatus were compiled together with the repertoire data. Genome-wide SNP genotypes for about 65% of the 666 donors were used in a later genetic analysis, which treated that subset as a discovery cohort. Every repertoire in the discovery cohort had been generated on one and the same sequencing platform. Class I and class II HLA loci were covered by the typing at four-digit resolution. The number of typed donors differed by locus: roughly 629-630 for A, B, C, DRB1 and DQB1; about 520 for DQA1; 606 for DPA1; and around 450 for DPB1. About 5 DR-DQ haplotypes were handled as single units for association and clustering, since linkage in the cohort was strong. Among some 400 genotyped donors of the cohort, an average of about 240,000 unique TCR beta nucleotide sequences were sequenced per donor, around 18% of them non-productive.

Study-wide findings and limitations: When HLA alleles, especially DR and DQ, strongly co-occurred, attributing TCR associations to individual alleles was difficult. In vitro tests confirmed that three of the cytomegalovirus-associated TCR beta chains recognize cytomegalovirus antigens. Compared with equally common non-associated chains, HLA-associated TCR beta chains in a later analysis were more clonally expanded and had lower generation probabilities. The authors suggested that the approach could potentially be generalized to other disease states and immunological phenotypes. The classifier was reported to diagnose cytomegalovirus status with high specificity and sensitivity in both the original and validation cohorts. A later analysis found that TCR association rates varied across HLA loci, with DRB1 alleles showing the most associated TCRs and HLA-C alleles the fewest. In this cohort, only TCR beta chains were sequenced, and detectable features were limited by the absence of alpha or paired-chain data. A later analysis reported that several top co-occurrence clusters appeared linked to parvovirus B19, influenza, CMV and Epstein-Barr virus. Roughly uniform sequencing depth across donors was assumed in presence/absence analyses, although this assumption may not hold. Linkage disequilibrium might explain the correlated functional status among segregating V segments, but an unknown experimental factor could not be ruled out. The earlier analysis of about 600 of the donors excluded some 15 rarely observed V segments, including chromosome 9 orphons, because counts were too low. Because HLA typing was unavailable for some donors at each locus, only the typed subset was used in association tests. In a later genetic analysis, a missense DCLRE1C variant was associated with V-gene and J-gene trimming of TCR beta chains, and the association was replicated in an independent cohort. Compared with the roughly 670-donor mean, donors in an Asian-associated ancestry cluster had fewer N-insertions in productive TCRs, according to a later genetic analysis. A further reported finding was that TCR beta sequences accurately predicted the HLA-A and HLA-B alleles for most subjects in the first cohort. Some IMGT-functional V segments, including TRBV6-2 and TRBV6-3, could not be distinguished by the 87-base-pair reads and were therefore excluded. A later analysis associated about 17,000 TCR beta sequences with specific HLA alleles at a false discovery rate of 0.05. Most TCR sequences were observed very rarely across donors, whereas some public TCRs were present in many individuals. A cluster of highly shared sequence variants was judged likely to represent a technical artifact of the sequencing pipeline. A later analysis found that most CMV-associated TCR beta chains appeared HLA-restricted, with HLA associations seemingly driven largely by CMV exposure. The study listed 170 or so TCR beta chains as associated with cytomegalovirus. Immune exposure information for the cohort was limited to CMV serostatus. Broadly in line with IMGT annotations, most TCR beta V segments showed up in productive rearrangements about 87% or about 30% of the time in an earlier analysis of about 500 of the donors.

The sequencing input was PBMCs. The source is a boy younger than 18 in good health and CMV-seronegative. The chain uses TRBV7-3 and TRBJ1-1; the central 7 bases match TRBD1. The CDR3 region: CASSPTGSEGAFF. The nucleotides are TGTGCCAGCAGCCCGACAGGGAGTGAGGGAGCTTTCTTT.